One and the same sample provided the 27 T cell receptor beta chains below, sequenced in a study of cytomegalovirus exposure and HLA in healthy donors. Primers included in the PCR were 60 Vbeta and 13 Jbeta primers. Sequencing was performed with immunoSEQ multiplex PCR; in TCRdb, only in-frame clones are kept and a portion is missing. Of 150,000 to 180,000 clones listed, around 80% are singletons. Material: PBMCs. Receptors were obtained from a woman aged 40 to 55 in good health and CMV-seropositive.

The chain employs TRBV30 and TRBJ1-1, with TRBD1 matching over 11 bases. Germline loops: CDR1 GTSNPN, CDR2 SVGIG (reference sequence). CDR3 size: 14 residues. The ends lost 8 bases at V and 3 bases at J; junction bases unmatched: 8. CDR3 region: CASTGTGGYTEAFF. The CDR3 DNA is TGTGCCAGTACCGGGACAGGGGGTTACACTGAAGCTTTCTTT.

V and J are TRBV2 and TRBJ2-7, with 8 positions matching TRBD2. This CDR3 region has 13 residues. Germline CDR1 SNHLY, CDR2 FYNNEI. With 11 bases clipped from V and 7 bases from J, the junction kept 13 bases outside the gene matches. CDR3 nucleotide sequence: TGTGCCGGGTCCCCAGCGGGAGTGATTGAGCAGTACTTC. Its protein product is CAGSPAGVIEQYF.

The CDR3 nucleotides are TGTGCCTGCAAAAGTCGGGAGCGATACCAAGAGACCCAGTACTTC. Translated, it gives CACKSRERYQETQYF. The J gene is TRBJ2-5, the V gene TRBV30; D may be TRBD2 (6 bases). V lost 6 bases and J lost 0, with 17 bases in between. The CDR3 loop spans 15 amino acids. CDR1 is GTSNPN and CDR2 is SVGIG in the germline V gene (reference sequence).

This chain links TRBV9 with TRBJ1-1, with a possible D match to TRBD1 (5 bases). CDR3 length: 14 amino acids. Germline CDR1 and CDR2: SGDLS and YYNGEE. Trimming cost V 2 bases and J 5 bases, with 13 bases left between them. The CDR3 sequence: CASSVELGGTEAFF. DNA of the CDR3: TGTGCCAGCAGCGTCGAACTGGGGGGAACTGAAGCTTTCTTT.

This clone has only a few counts. The chain is built from TRBV5-1 and TRBJ1-1; no clear D. The CDR3 is 14 residues long. The V end was cut by 4 bases, the J end by 3 bases, with 13 bases between. Looked up from germline, CDR1 is SGHRS and CDR2 is YFSETQ. CDR3 residues: CASSGRTGHTEAFF. CDR3 DNA: TGCGCCAGCAGCGGGAGGACCGGCCACACTGAAGCTTTCTTT.

The gene calls are TRBV28 and TRBJ1-1; D not resolved. The CDR3 covers 15 residues. Trimming stripped 6 bases from V and 0 bases from J, with 14 bases between. Germline CDR1 is MDHEN and CDR2 is SYDVKM. DNA of the CDR3: TGTGCCAGCAGCCCTGCGGTCGGGATGAACACTGAAGCTTTCTTT. The encoded protein is CASSPAVGMNTEAFF.

V and J are TRBV6-5 and TRBJ2-7; TRBD1 agrees at 9 bases. This CDR3 is 12 amino acids long. V dropped 6 bases and J dropped 6; count of bases not matched to a gene: 3. CDR1 is MNHEY, CDR2 SVGAGI, per germline. The CDR3 DNA is TGTGCCAGCAGGGACAGGGGCGGCGAGCAGTACTTC. Translated: CASRDRGGEQYF.

The J gene is TRBJ1-4, the V gene TRBV18, with TRBD1 as a possible D gene (6 bases). This CDR3 region has 14 residues. From germline, CDR1 is KGHSH and CDR2 LQKENI. The ends were cut back, 2 bases at V and 8 bases at J, with 12 bases in the middle. In DNA form, the CDR3 reads TGTGCCAGCTCACCAACGGGGGGCAGGGAAAAACTGTTTTTT. Its protein is CASSPTGGREKLFF. Looking up the rest from reference TRBV18 and TRBJ1-4 gives the full variable domain: NAGVMQNPRHLVRRRGQEARLRCSPMKGHSHVYWYRQLPEEGLKFMVYLQKENIIDESGMPKERFSAEFPKEGPSILRIQQVVRGDSAAYFCASSPTGGREKLFFGSGTQLSVL.

This chain joins TRBV6-6 and TRBJ1-5; D gene unclear. CDR1 and CDR2 from the germline V gene are MNHNY and SVGAGI (reference sequence). Trimming pared 4 bases from V and 2 bases from J, leaving 12 bases between. This CDR3 comprises 15 residues. The CDR3 bases are TGTGCCAGCAGTTCATGGGAGGGCGGCAATCAGCCCCAGCATTTT. It codes for CASSSWEGGNQPQHF.

This chain connects TRBV25-1 to TRBJ1-1, with TRBD1 matching over 8 bases. Germline V lookup: CDR1 MGHDK, CDR2 SYGVNS. V dropped 3 bases and J dropped 0; count of bases not matched to a gene: 3. CDR3 size: 15 residues. CDR3 amino acids: CASSDQGAMNTEAFF. In nucleotides, the CDR3 is TGTGCCAGCAGTGATCAGGGGGCGATGAACACTGAAGCTTTCTTT.

J is TRBJ1-2 and V is TRBV2; perhaps TRBD1 as D (5 bases). This CDR3 spans 13 amino acids. V shed 1 base and J shed 3 bases, with 6 bases lying between them. Germline values: CDR1 SNHLY, CDR2 FYNNEI. The CDR3 coding sequence is TGTGCCAGCAGTGAAGGCAGGGACTATGGCTACACCTTC. It is translated as CASSEGRDYGYTF.

The V and J genes are TRBV18 and TRBJ2-2; D may be TRBD2 (5 bases). The CDR3 is 18 amino acids. Trimming cost V 1 base and J 4 bases, with 19 bases left between them. Germline-derived CDR1 and CDR2 are KGHSH and LQKENI. CDR3 residues: CASSPRTPREGGTGELFF. CDR3 nucleotides: TGTGCCAGCTCACCACGAACCCCCAGAGAGGGTGGCACCGGGGAGCTGTTTTTT. Variable domain in full (rest from reference TRBV18 and TRBJ2-2): NAGVMQNPRHLVRRRGQEARLRCSPMKGHSHVYWYRQLPEEGLKFMVYLQKENIIDESGMPKERFSAEFPKEGPSILRIQQVVRGDSAAYFCASSPRTPREGGTGELFFGEGSRLTVL.

This clone was found once. The chain employs TRBV7-8 and TRBJ2-3; 8 bases map to TRBD2. This CDR3 comprises 16 residues. CDR1 SGHVS and CDR2 FQNEAQ come from the germline V gene. V lost 4 bases, J lost 0 bases, and 6 bases stayed unmatched. DNA for the CDR3: TGTGCCAGCAGCTACCGCCGGACTAGCAGCACAGATACGCAGTATTTT. This gives the protein CASSYRRTSSTDTQYF.

The CDR3 DNA reads TGTGCCAGTAATGTACCGGGTGGCACCGGGGAGCTGTTTTTT. Its protein product is CASNVPGGTGELFF. The genes are TRBV19 and TRBJ2-2; D call uncertain. This CDR3 comprises 14 residues. Germline V gene lookup returns CDR1 LNHDA and CDR2 SQIVND (reference sequence). The germline V and J ends were trimmed by 7 bases and 4 bases, with 13 bases remaining between them.

This clone was counted a few times. V and J are TRBV7-2 and TRBJ2-1, with 8 bases fitting TRBD2. Germline V gives CDR1 SGHTA, CDR2 FQGNSA. The junction had 11 bases not matched to a gene; V was cut back by 1 base and J by 9 bases. There are 16 residues in the CDR3. This CDR3 reads CASSLDPIGLAGEQFF. Written as DNA, the CDR3 is TGTGCCAGCAGCTTAGACCCTATTGGACTAGCTGGTGAGCAGTTCTTC.

The chain is built from TRBV19 and TRBJ1-2, with D uncertain. CDR3 length: 12 amino acids. CDR1 LNHDA and CDR2 SQIVND come from the germline V gene (reference sequence). V lost 3 bases, J lost 7 bases, and 9 bases lay in between. This chain's CDR3 is CASSISSGGYTF. For the CDR3, the DNA is TGTGCCAGTAGTATTTCCTCGGGTGGCTACACCTTC.

The chain recombines TRBV10-1 with TRBJ2-3, with 13 bases that match TRBD2. Germline V gene sequence: CDR1 WNHNN, CDR2 SYGVQD (reference sequence). The CDR3 is 16 residues long. V lost 3 bases to trimming and J lost 6 bases; unmatched junction nucleotides: 6. The CDR3 nucleotides read TGCGCCAGCAGTGACGGGACTAGCGGGAAAGGGGATACGCAGTATTTT. Protein product: CASSDGTSGKGDTQYF.

The J gene is TRBJ2-5, the V gene TRBV5-4, with 13 positions matching TRBD2. CDR1 and CDR2 from the germline V gene are SGHNT and YYREEE (reference sequence). This CDR3 is built from 15 residues. Trimming at V came to 4 bases and at J to 5 bases, leaving 5 bases not matched to a gene. In DNA, the CDR3 is TGTGCCAGCAGCCGGGGGACTAGCGGGACCGAGACCCAGTACTTC. It codes for CASSRGTSGTETQYF.

The V and J genes are TRBV27 and TRBJ2-1, with TRBD1 matching 7 bases. The CDR3 length is 15 residues. J lost 12 bases, V lost 5 bases, and 16 bases had no gene match. Germline CDR1 is MNHEY and CDR2 is SMNVEV (reference sequence). The CDR3 here is CASSLRTGSSSVQFF. CDR3 coding DNA: TGTGCCAGCAGTCTCCGGACAGGATCTAGTTCGGTGCAGTTCTTC.

V usage is TRBV5-1 and J usage is TRBJ2-5, with 8 bases matching TRBD1. Trimming at V came to 3 bases and at J to 1 base, leaving 5 bases not matched to a gene. The length of the CDR3 is 15 residues. Germline V gives CDR1 SGHRS, CDR2 YFSETQ. The CDR3 DNA reads TGCGCCAGCAGCTACACCGGGACAGGCCAAGAGACCCAGTACTTC. Its translation: CASSYTGTGQETQYF.

V is TRBV28 and J is TRBJ1-1, with 8 nucleotides matching TRBD1. V gave up 7 bases and J gave up 4 bases; unmatched junction bases: 8. Germline assignment: CDR1 MDHEN and CDR2 SYDVKM. The CDR3 length is 14 residues. The DNA of the CDR3 is TGTGCCAGCACGCTCACAGGGGGGCCCACTGAAGCTTTCTTT. Encoded protein: CASTLTGGPTEAFF.

This chain links TRBV15 with TRBJ1-1; D ambiguous. V lost 1 base and J lost 3, with 15 bases in between. Germline lookup yields CDR1 LNHNV and CDR2 YYDKDF (reference sequence). This CDR3 has 16 amino acids. The CDR3 here is CATSRAKKLRDTEAFF. CDR3 DNA sequence: TGTGCCACCAGCAGAGCGAAGAAATTGCGAGACACTGAAGCTTTCTTT.

The V call is TRBV7-8, the J call TRBJ1-5; 10 positions match TRBD1. V trimming: 5 bases; J trimming: 7 bases; junction bases outside the gene matches: 8. This CDR3 has 15 residues. Germline assignment: CDR1 SGHVS and CDR2 FQNEAQ. The CDR3 here is CASSPSWTGGQPQHF. In DNA, the CDR3 is TGTGCCAGCAGCCCCTCGTGGACAGGGGGACAGCCCCAGCATTTT.

The rearrangement joins TRBV5-4 to TRBJ2-1, with D maybe TRBD2 (6 bases). V was cut by 0 bases and J by 6 bases, with 16 bases left in between. CDR3 length: 16 residues. Per the germline V gene, CDR1 is SGHNT and CDR2 is YYREEE (reference sequence). The CDR3 nucleotides are TGTGCCAGCAGCTTGGCCTGGAGGGCCCAAGCCAATGAGCAGTTCTTC. This gives the protein CASSLAWRAQANEQFF.

The gene calls are TRBV29-1 and TRBJ1-1; 9 positions match TRBD1. Losses at the gene ends were 6 bases for V and 6 bases for J; bases not matched to a gene: 5. CDR3 length equals 12 residues. Germline CDR1 SQVTM, CDR2 ANQGSEA. The CDR3 here is CSVLGQGPEAFF. CDR3 coding DNA: TGCAGCGTATTGGGACAGGGCCCTGAAGCTTTCTTT.

The rearrangement uses TRBV5-1 and TRBJ2-7, with TRBD2 identical over 8 bases. CDR1 is SGHRS and CDR2 is YFSETQ in the germline V gene. The length of the CDR3 is 16 residues. Trimming removed 3 bases from V and 3 bases from J; junction bases left unmatched: 11. The CDR3 DNA follows: TGCGCCAGCAGCTCTTCCATTAGCGGGAAAGACTACGAGCAGTACTTC. Encoded protein: CASSSSISGKDYEQYF.

The chain carries TRBV7-9 and TRBJ2-7; D possibly corresponds to TRBD2 (6 bases). Germline assignment: CDR1 SEHNR and CDR2 FQNEAQ (reference sequence). The CDR3 is 13 residues long. V was shortened by 0 bases and J by 7 bases, with 10 bases between the two germline ends. The CDR3 DNA reads as TGTGCCAGCAGCTTAGCCGGGAGAAATGAGCAGTACTTC. Translated: CASSLAGRNEQYF.